This is a list of T cell receptor beta chains from one sample in a study of T cells in Graves' hyperthyroidism and ophthalmopathy. TCRdb itself ran the multiplex PCR reads through MiXCR, one entry per CDR3 protein. The profile shows 650,000 to 850,000 distinct CDR3 sequences, 18% of them singletons. Material for sequencing was blood. All receptors come from a woman in her forties or fifties with Graves' hyperthyroidism that later progressed to Graves' ophthalmopathy. Both conserved end residues are part of each CDR3. Each record gives: D gene, clone size, J gene, V gene, CDR3 protein, CDR3 DNA. D genes are given only for firm matches. Size is omitted from some rows. Given values are once, few, many or a class for expanded clones.

D: NA; size: many; J: TRBJ1-1; V: TRBV19; CDR3: CASSIETSLKAFF; DNA: TGTGCCAGTAGTATCGAAACGAGCCTTAAAGCTTTCTTT
D: NA; size: NA; J: TRBJ2-7; V: TRBV9; CDR3: CASSGSGTLYEQYF; DNA: TGTGCCAGCAGCGGATCCGGGACACTCTACGAGCAGTACTTC
D: NA; size: many; J: TRBJ2-5; V: TRBV30; CDR3: CAWSAGPQETQYF; DNA: TGTGCCTGGAGTGCGGGACCCCAAGAGACCCAGTACTTC
D: NA; size: many; J: TRBJ2-2; V: TRBV12-3/TRBV12-4; CDR3: CASSPYLGTEPGELFF; DNA: TGTGCCAGCAGCCCTTACCTGGGTACGGAGCCCGGGGAGCTGTTTTTT
D: NA; size: NA; J: TRBJ1-2; V: TRBV12-3/TRBV12-4; CDR3: CASTPGQMGGYTF; DNA: TGTGCCAGCACCCCGGGACAAATGGGTGGCTACACCTTC
D: TRBD1; size: few; J: TRBJ2-5; V: TRBV5-6; CDR3: CASSLVIGTGAKETQYF; DNA: TGTGCCAGCAGCTTGGTAATCGGGACAGGGGCTAAGGAGACCCAGTACTTC
D: NA; size: many; J: TRBJ2-3; V: TRBV7-8; CDR3: CASSLGLQTDTQYF; DNA: TGTGCCAGCAGCTTAGGCTTACAGACAGATACGCAGTATTTT
D: NA; size: many; J: TRBJ1-6; V: TRBV2; CDR3: CASSPDKARNSPLHF; DNA: TGTGCCAGCAGCCCGGACAAGGCCCGAAATTCACCCCTCCACTTT
D: TRBD1; size: NA; J: TRBJ2-5; V: TRBV27; CDR3: CASSPTGGSSQETQYF; DNA: TGTGCCAGCAGTCCAACAGGGGGTTCCTCCCAAGAGACCCAGTACTTC
D: TRBD2; size: many; J: TRBJ2-3; V: TRBV11-3; CDR3: CASSVGSGGLTTQYF; DNA: TGTGCCAGCAGCGTGGGTAGCGGGGGCTTGACTACGCAGTATTTT
D: NA; size: NA; J: TRBJ2-3; V: TRBV20-1; CDR3: CSAEGDTSSDTQYF; DNA: TGCAGTGCAGAGGGTGATACCAGCTCCGATACGCAGTATTTT
D: NA; size: many; J: TRBJ1-1; V: TRBV30; CDR3: CAWSRQNTEAFF; DNA: TGTGCCTGGAGTAGACAGAACACTGAAGCTTTCTTT
D: NA; size: many; J: TRBJ1-6; V: TRBV6-2/TRBV6-3; CDR3: CASSSGTEGSPLHF; DNA: TGTGCCAGCAGCTCCGGGACGGAGGGTTCACCCCTCCACTTT
D: NA; size: NA; J: TRBJ2-2; V: TRBV10-3; CDR3: CAISESRYSNTGELFF; DNA: TGTGCCATCAGTGAAAGCAGATACTCGAACACCGGGGAGCTGTTTTTT
D: NA; size: many; J: TRBJ1-1; V: TRBV20-1; CDR3: CSARGGVTAFF; DNA: TGCAGTGCTAGGGGGGGGGTGACGGCTTTCTTT
D: NA; size: many; J: TRBJ1-2; V: TRBV20-1; CDR3: CSARVDIDNYGYTF; DNA: TGCAGTGCTAGAGTGGACATCGATAACTATGGCTACACCTTC
D: NA; size: many; J: TRBJ1-5; V: TRBV11-2; CDR3: CASSLDRGLGSNQPQHF; DNA: TGTGCCAGCAGCTTGGATCGGGGGTTGGGGTCCAATCAGCCCCAGCATTTT
D: NA; size: NA; J: TRBJ1-4; V: TRBV2; CDR3: CASQAPGATNEKLFF; DNA: TGTGCCAGCCAAGCGCCGGGGGCAACTAATGAAAAACTGTTTTTT
D: NA; size: few; J: TRBJ1-5; V: TRBV20-1; CDR3: CSARAQGGRGNQPQHF; DNA: TGCAGTGCTAGGGCTCAGGGCGGGCGCGGCAATCAGCCCCAGCATTTT
D: TRBD2; size: NA; J: TRBJ2-1; V: TRBV27; CDR3: CASSPLGLRGTYNEQFF; DNA: TGTGCCAGCAGTCCCCTGGGGTTGCGGGGGACCTACAATGAGCAGTTCTTC
D: NA; size: many; J: TRBJ2-7; V: TRBV7-9; CDR3: CASSSGRRGVYEQYF; DNA: TGTGCCAGCAGCTCTGGTCGCAGGGGGGTCTACGAGCAGTACTTC
D: NA; size: many; J: TRBJ1-1; V: TRBV3-1; CDR3: CASRRQLNTEAFF; DNA: TGTGCCAGCAGACGACAGCTGAACACTGAAGCTTTCTTT
D: NA; size: many; J: TRBJ1-1; V: TRBV6-1; CDR3: CASSDYRVTEAFF; DNA: TGTGCCAGCAGTGACTACAGGGTCACTGAAGCTTTCTTT
D: NA; size: many; J: TRBJ2-3; V: TRBV3-1; CDR3: CASSQDRRQSSTDTQYF; DNA: TGTGCCAGCAGCCAAGATAGGAGACAGTCGAGCACAGATACGCAGTATTTT
D: NA; size: NA; J: TRBJ1-1; V: TRBV6-2/TRBV6-3; CDR3: CASSDPGLADEAFF; DNA: TGTGCCAGCAGTGACCCGGGACTGGCAGATGAGGCTTTCTTT
D: TRBD2; size: NA; J: TRBJ2-2; V: TRBV11-2; CDR3: CASSPSGGGDTGELFF; DNA: TGTGCCAGCAGCCCTAGCGGGGGGGGAGACACCGGGGAGCTGTTTTTT
D: TRBD1; size: NA; J: TRBJ1-3; V: TRBV13; CDR3: CASSVVQGVSGNTIYF; DNA: TGTGCCAGCAGCGTCGTACAGGGGGTATCTGGAAACACCATATATTTT
D: NA; size: many; J: TRBJ1-1; V: TRBV7-9; CDR3: CASSEAALNTEAFF; DNA: TGTGCCAGCAGCGAGGCAGCCTTGAACACTGAAGCTTTCTTT
D: TRBD1; size: many; J: TRBJ2-3; V: TRBV5-1; CDR3: CASLTGPSTDTQYF; DNA: TGCGCCAGCCTGACAGGGCCTAGCACAGATACGCAGTATTTT
D: TRBD2; size: NA; J: TRBJ2-3; V: TRBV5-1; CDR3: CASSLAFLAGGTDTQYF; DNA: TGCGCCAGCAGCTTGGCCTTTCTAGCGGGGGGAACAGATACGCAGTATTTT
D: NA; size: few; J: TRBJ1-2; V: TRBV3-1; CDR3: CASSHKPGEGYGYTF; DNA: TGTGCCAGCAGCCATAAACCAGGGGAAGGCTATGGCTACACCTTC
D: TRBD2; size: NA; J: TRBJ2-1; V: TRBV25-1; CDR3: CASSEYDPGGQFF; DNA: TGTGCCAGCAGTGAATATGACCCGGGGGGGCAGTTCTTC
D: NA; size: NA; J: TRBJ1-6; V: TRBV7-6; CDR3: CASSLDEKKSSYNSPLHF; DNA: TGTGCCAGCAGCTTAGACGAGAAGAAAAGCTCCTATAATTCACCCCTCCACTTT
D: NA; size: NA; J: TRBJ2-5; V: TRBV12-5; CDR3: CASGSGTHQETQYF; DNA: TGTGCTAGTGGTAGTGGAACACACCAAGAGACCCAGTACTTC
D: TRBD1; size: many; J: TRBJ2-7; V: TRBV2; CDR3: CASTREGAWDEQYF; DNA: TGTGCCAGCACTAGAGAGGGGGCTTGGGACGAGCAGTACTTC
D: NA; size: many; J: TRBJ1-1; V: TRBV6-1; CDR3: CASSYNRIGLNTEAFF; DNA: TGTGCCAGCAGTTACAATCGAATAGGCTTGAACACTGAAGCTTTCTTT
D: NA; size: many; J: TRBJ2-3; V: TRBV18; CDR3: CASSPTGVTDTQYF; DNA: TGTGCCAGCTCACCAACGGGGGTAACAGATACGCAGTATTTT
D: TRBD1; size: NA; J: TRBJ1-5; V: TRBV5-1; CDR3: CASRRMTGERPFHQPQHF; DNA: TGCGCCAGCAGACGCATGACAGGGGAACGGCCCTTCCATCAGCCCCAGCATTTT
D: NA; size: many; J: TRBJ1-5; V: TRBV2; CDR3: CASSEGNQPQHF; DNA: TGTGCCAGCAGTGAGGGAAATCAGCCCCAGCATTTT
D: TRBD1; size: NA; J: TRBJ1-4; V: TRBV7-9; CDR3: CASSLRQGANEKLFF; DNA: TGTGCCAGCAGCCTTAGACAGGGGGCGAATGAAAAACTGTTTTTT
D: TRBD2; size: NA; J: TRBJ2-2; V: TRBV27; CDR3: CASRGAGSTGELFF; DNA: TGTGCCAGCAGGGGAGCGGGGTCTACCGGGGAGCTGTTTTTT
D: TRBD2; size: NA; J: TRBJ2-1; V: TRBV27; CDR3: CASSLGVAGEAGDEQFF; DNA: TGTGCCAGCAGTTTAGGGGTAGCGGGAGAAGCGGGCGATGAGCAGTTCTTC
D: NA; size: many; J: TRBJ2-3; V: TRBV20-1; CDR3: CSAGPRTERSTDTQYF; DNA: TGCAGTGCTGGGCCGCGCACAGAGCGTAGCACAGATACGCAGTATTTT
D: NA; size: many; J: TRBJ2-1; V: TRBV18; CDR3: CASSPRFQGLSEQFF; DNA: TGTGCCAGCTCACCAAGGTTCCAGGGGTTAAGTGAGCAGTTCTTC
D: NA; size: many; J: TRBJ1-1; V: TRBV19; CDR3: CASTRAGNTEAFF; DNA: TGTGCCAGTACTCGCGCAGGGAACACTGAAGCTTTCTTT
D: TRBD1; size: few; J: TRBJ1-2; V: TRBV2; CDR3: CASSETVTGAGGYTF; DNA: TGTGCCAGCAGTGAAACCGTAACAGGGGCAGGGGGCTACACCTTC
D: TRBD2; size: many; J: TRBJ2-3; V: TRBV20-1; CDR3: CSAYPGLAGGSFSTDTQYF; DNA: TGCAGTGCCTACCCGGGACTAGCGGGGGGGAGTTTTAGCACAGATACGCAGTATTTT
D: NA; size: once; J: TRBJ1-5; V: TRBV20-1; CDR3: CSAPGGRNQPQHF; DNA: TGCAGTGCCCCGGGCGGACGCAATCAGCCCCAGCATTTT
D: NA; size: few; J: TRBJ1-6; V: TRBV20-1; CDR3: CNALYGQRNSPLHF; DNA: TGCAATGCTTTGTACGGACAGAGAAATTCACCCCTCCACTTT
D: NA; size: few; J: TRBJ2-5; V: TRBV20-1; CDR3: CSAIRATGTDHFNIWETQYF; DNA: TGCAGTGCTATTAGAGCGACCGGGACCGACCACTTTAACATATGGGAGACCCAGTACTTC
D: NA; size: few; J: TRBJ1-5; V: TRBV6-5; CDR3: CASSSNSQGRGIYSNQPQHF; DNA: TGTGCCAGCAGTTCTAACTCTCAGGGGAGGGGTATATATAGCAATCAGCCCCAGCATTTT
D: TRBD2; size: NA; J: TRBJ2-3; V: TRBV9; CDR3: CASSAPPTSGEGDTQYF; DNA: TGTGCCAGCAGCGCGCCCCCTACTAGCGGGGAGGGAGATACGCAGTATTTT
D: TRBD1; size: NA; J: TRBJ2-6; V: TRBV5-1; CDR3: CASSPMRGLGANVLTF; DNA: TGCGCCAGCAGCCCGATGAGGGGGCTTGGGGCCAACGTCCTGACTTTC
D: NA; size: NA; J: TRBJ2-7; V: TRBV9; CDR3: CASSVVGLGVDEQYF; DNA: TGTGCCAGCAGCGTAGTGGGGCTGGGCGTGGACGAGCAGTACTTC